The 30 T cell receptor beta chains below were found in one sample sequenced in a study of blood T cells in healthy people across ages (dated by TCRdb to the mid-2010s). Receptor libraries were prepared by 5' RACE. The sequencing machine was an Illumina HiSeq 2500. The second PCR ran for roughly 6 to 11 cycles and used a J-beta primer mix along with a sample-barcoded 5' primer. TCRdb handled the public reads itself, with Q25 trimming in fastp and clone calling in MiXCR, and kept productive beta chains. Each CDR3 protein appears once, grouped with its most common genes and DNA. The sample records about 680,000 distinct CDR3 sequences, 45% to 50% of which are singletons. The ten largest make up about 32% of the sample. The sample taken for sequencing was blood. The receptors here all came from a woman aged 55-75 years in good health.

This chain uses TRBV18 with TRBJ2-3; 12 positions match TRBD2. Germline CDR1 is KGHSH and CDR2 is LQKENI. CDR3 size: 18 residues. The junction had 10 bases not matched to a gene; V was cut back by 3 bases and J by 3 bases. As DNA, the CDR3 is TGTGCCAGCTCACCTCCCGGGAGTGGACTAGCGGGAACAGATACGCAGTATTTT. Its protein product is CASSPPGSGLAGTDTQYF.

Notes on this clonotype: A read error may account for a junction end that differs from germline. The chain joins TRBV15 to TRBJ2-4, with 9 nucleotides matching TRBD2. The germline CDR1 and CDR2 sequences are LNHNV and YYDKDF (reference sequence). The CDR3 extends over 18 amino acids. The CDR3 reads CATSNNQMKREVKNIQDF. DNA for the CDR3: TGTGCCACCAGCAACAACCAGATGAAGCGGGAGGTCAAAAACATTCAGGACTTC. Variable domain in full (rest from reference TRBV15 and TRBJ2-4): DAMVIQNPRYQVTQFGKPVTLSCSQTLNHNVMYWYQQKSSQAPKLLFHYYDKDFNNEADTPDNFQSRRPNTSFCFLDIRSPGLGDTAMYLCATSNNQMKREVKNIQDFGAGTRLSVL.

The V call is TRBV12-3 or TRBV12-4, the J call TRBJ2-6; D call uncertain. V gave up 6 bases and J gave up 2 bases, with 11 bases separating them. The CDR3 extends over 15 amino acids. The CDR3 here is CASRKNEPGANVLTF. The CDR3 nucleotides are TGTGCCAGCAGGAAGAACGAACCTGGGGCCAACGTCCTGACTTTC.

In its sample, this clonotype was seen a few times. J is TRBJ2-6 and V is TRBV25-1, with D unclear. The CDR3 extends over 16 amino acids. Germline loops: CDR1 MGHDK, CDR2 SYGVNS. V was trimmed by 3 bases and J by 3 bases, leaving 12 bases between them. DNA of the CDR3: TGTGCCAGCAGTGAGCAACCGGCGGTTGGGGCCAACGTCCTGACTTTC. This sequence encodes CASSEQPAVGANVLTF.

The chain carries TRBV7-3 and TRBJ2-1; TRBD2 aligns across 10 bases. CDR3 size: 14 residues. V lost 5 bases and J lost 8; bases outside the gene matches: 6. Germline V gene data show CDR1 as SGHTA and CDR2 as FQGTGA. As DNA, the CDR3 is TGTGCCAGCAGCCCTAGCGGGAGCGGAGATGAGCAGTTCTTC. Amino acids: CASSPSGSGDEQFF.

This rearrangement joins TRBV20-1 to TRBJ2-3; no clear D. The CDR3 is made up of 11 amino acids. V lost 5 bases and J 5 bases, leaving 8 bases between the germline ends. The germline V gene has CDR1 DFQATT and CDR2 SNEGSKA (reference sequence). The CDR3 protein is CSAGVLDTQYF. The CDR3 bases are TGCAGTGCTGGGGTATTAGATACGCAGTATTTT.

The J gene is TRBJ2-1, the V gene TRBV9, with TRBD2 matching over 13 bases. With V trimmed by 1 base and J by 0 bases, 10 bases remained unmatched. The CDR3 has 20 amino acids. Germline V gene sequence: CDR1 SGDLS, CDR2 YYNGEE. In nucleotides, the CDR3 is TGTGCCAGCAGCGTAACCGGGACTAGCGGGAAAAAGAGCTCCTACAATGAGCAGTTCTTC. Translation gives CASSVTGTSGKKSSYNEQFF.

The V and J genes are TRBV2 and TRBJ2-3, with TRBD1 matching 7 bases. Trimming removed 6 bases from V and 5 bases from J; junction bases left unmatched: 8. This CDR3 has 14 residues. Germline CDR1 and CDR2: SNHLY and FYNNEI. CDR3 region: CASSRTGVIDTQYF. The DNA for the CDR3 is TGTGCCAGCAGCCGGACAGGTGTAATAGATACGCAGTATTTT.

The gene calls are TRBV6-1 and TRBJ1-1, with D perhaps matching TRBD1 (6 bases). In germline, CDR1 is MNHNS, CDR2 SASEGT. V was pared by 2 bases and J by 5 bases, with 15 bases between. The CDR3 contains 15 residues. This CDR3 is CASSEREITGTEAFF. CDR3 coding DNA: TGTGCCAGCAGTGAAAGGGAAATAACAGGGACTGAAGCTTTCTTT.

CDR3 nucleotides: TGTGCCAGCAGCTTAGTGGGGCGGGCTCGGGGCTACACCTTC. It is translated as CASSLVGRARGYTF. The rearrangement joins TRBV7-2 to TRBJ1-2, with D perhaps matching TRBD1 (5 bases). The germline V gene encodes CDR1 SGHTA and CDR2 FQGNSA. V was shortened by 1 base and J by 8 bases, with 14 bases between the two germline ends. The CDR3 consists of 14 residues.

The chain couples TRBV12-3 or TRBV12-4 to TRBJ1-6, with 7 bases lining up with TRBD1. This CDR3 is 13 amino acids long. Trimming at V came to 6 bases and at J to 8 bases, leaving 4 bases not matched to a gene. The CDR3 protein is CASSGTEDSPLHF. The CDR3 DNA reads TGTGCCAGCAGCGGGACAGAGGATTCACCCCTCCACTTT.

This clonotype was seen a few times. The chain has TRBV27 and TRBJ2-1; D remains unclear. The CDR3 runs 14 residues. The V end was cut by 2 bases, the J end by 5 bases, with 10 bases between. The germline V gene has CDR1 MNHEY and CDR2 SMNVEV (reference sequence). The CDR3, as DNA: TGTGCCAGCAGTTTAATACAGTTAGACAATGAGCAGTTCTTC. It encodes CASSLIQLDNEQFF.

The V call is TRBV20-1, the J call TRBJ2-4; D perhaps matches TRBD1 (5 bases). The J call may be mistaken, given a closer DNA end match to TRBJ2-5. This CDR3 is 14 amino acids long. The germline V gene encodes CDR1 DFQATT and CDR2 SNEGSKA (reference sequence). CDR3 sequence reads: CSAESGLRGETQYF. In nucleotides, the CDR3 is TGCAGTGCAGAGAGTGGTCTTAGGGGAGAGACCCAGTACTTC.

This clonotype has only a few counts. The chain joins TRBV20-1 to TRBJ2-5; D is undetermined. This CDR3 is 13 amino acids long. Trimming pared 3 bases from V and 4 bases from J, leaving 12 bases between. In germline, CDR1 is DFQATT, CDR2 SNEGSKA (reference sequence). CDR3 protein: CSARPVVLETQYF. The CDR3 bases are TGCAGTGCTAGGCCCGTTGTGTTAGAGACCCAGTACTTC.

This clonotype was seen only a few times. The rearrangement links TRBV11-1 to TRBJ2-1; 16 bases are shared with TRBD2. J gave up 7 bases and V 9 bases, and 12 bases lay outside the gene matches. Germline CDR1 SGHAT, CDR2 FQDESV (reference sequence). The CDR3 totals 17 residues. For the CDR3, the DNA is TGTGCCAGTTCCCCGGGACTAGCGGGAGGGGCCGGGAATGAGCAGTTCTTC. It translates to CASSPGLAGGAGNEQFF.

The chain is built from TRBV12-3 or TRBV12-4 and TRBJ2-1, with 15 bases fitting TRBD2. The CDR3 sequence is 16 residues long. Losses at the gene ends were 3 bases for V and 6 bases for J; bases not matched to a gene: 3. The CDR3 sequence: CASSFRTSGRANEQFF. CDR3 DNA: TGTGCCAGCAGTTTCAGGACTAGCGGGAGGGCCAATGAGCAGTTCTTC.

This clonotype was picked up one time. One end of the junction is discordant with germline, which a read error may explain. The chain combines TRBV7-2 with TRBJ2-1; a weak D match, TRBD2 (6 bases). Germline values: CDR1 SGHTA, CDR2 FQGNSA. CDR3 length: 15 residues. DNA of the CDR3: TGTGCCGGCAGCCCCGGGACTTTCTCCTACAATGAGCAGTTCTTC. Amino acids: CAGSPGTFSYNEQFF.

For this clonotype: The junction and the germline gene differ at one end; a read error may be behind it. The J gene is TRBJ2-7, the V gene TRBV5-1; 8 bases are shared with TRBD2. The J call is in doubt because the DNA end fits TRBJ2-5 better. Germline values: CDR1 SGHRS, CDR2 YFSETQ. CDR3 size: 15 residues. CDR3 in amino acids: CAGSLEGTSGETQYF. CDR3 DNA: TGCGCCGGCAGCTTGGAAGGGACTAGTGGCGAGACCCAGTACTTC.

This chain connects TRBV6-5 to TRBJ1-2; D is unresolved. There are 13 residues in the CDR3. Germline CDR1 reads MNHEY; CDR2 reads SVGAGI. V gave up 2 bases and J gave up 4 bases, with 8 bases separating them. The CDR3 is CASSYGRLYGYTF. DNA for the CDR3: TGTGCCAGCAGTTACGGACGGCTCTATGGCTACACCTTC.

This clonotype came up a few times. The chain joins TRBV3-1 to TRBJ2-1; the D gene could be TRBD1 or TRBD2 (5 bases each). V was cut by 5 bases and J by 2 bases, with 13 bases left in between. CDR1 and CDR2 (germline): LGHDT, YNNKEL (reference sequence). CDR3 size: 15 residues. As DNA, the CDR3 is TGTGCCAGCAGCTCTCCGGGACGTCCCTACAATGAGCAGTTCTTC. Residues: CASSSPGRPYNEQFF.

This clonotype was observed a few times. The V call is TRBV29-1, the J call TRBJ1-5; D perhaps matches TRBD1 (6 bases). CDR1 and CDR2 from the germline V gene are SQVTM and ANQGSEA. The CDR3 is 12 residues long. Between the trimmed V and J ends, which lost 6 bases and 5 bases, there was a span of 11 bases. CDR3 coding DNA: TGCAGCGTCGGACACAGGGATCAGCCCCAGCATTTT. This sequence encodes CSVGHRDQPQHF.

The chain has TRBV7-3 and TRBJ2-3; 13 nucleotides agree with TRBD2. This CDR3 is 16 amino acids long. The V gene's germline CDR1 is SGHTA and CDR2 FQGTGA. With V trimmed by 5 bases and J by 6 bases, 8 bases remained unmatched. DNA for the CDR3: TGTGCCAGCAGCGCCAGGACTAGCGGGAGATCGGATACGCAGTATTTT. This encodes CASSARTSGRSDTQYF.

V usage is TRBV30 and J usage is TRBJ2-3; 8 nucleotides match TRBD1. V lost 5 bases, J lost 7 bases, and 11 bases stayed unmatched. This CDR3 is 14 amino acids long. Per germline, CDR1 GTSNPN and CDR2 SVGIG (reference sequence). Here the CDR3 reads CAWGRTGIGNTQYF. DNA of the CDR3: TGTGCCTGGGGACGGACAGGGATAGGGAATACGCAGTATTTT.

This clonotype was seen a handful of times. The gene calls are TRBV6-5 and TRBJ2-5; 8 nucleotides line up with TRBD1. Germline V CDR1 and CDR2: MNHEY, SVGAGI. The CDR3 runs to 15 residues. After removal of 6 bases from V and 1 base from J, the junction contained 7 bases not matched to a gene. Written as DNA, the CDR3 is TGTGCCAGCAGAACAGGACAGGGTGGCCAAGAGACCCAGTACTTC. Amino acid sequence: CASRTGQGGQETQYF.

V is TRBV5-1 and J is TRBJ2-5; D gene ambiguous. V gave up 3 bases and J gave up 2 bases, with 8 bases separating them. The germline V gene encodes CDR1 SGHRS and CDR2 YFSETQ. The CDR3 runs to 13 residues. As DNA, the CDR3 is TGCGCCAGCAGCTCGCAGCCGCAAGAGACCCAGTACTTC. Its protein is CASSSQPQETQYF.

The chain recombines TRBV10-3 with TRBJ2-3, with TRBD1 as a possible D gene (5 bases). Germline V gene data show CDR1 as ENHRY and CDR2 as SYGVKD. V was trimmed by 3 bases and J by 2 bases, leaving 12 bases between them. This CDR3 has 15 residues. This CDR3 is CAISDFPTATDTQYF. In DNA, the CDR3 is TGTGCCATCAGTGACTTTCCGACAGCCACAGATACGCAGTATTTT.

The V call is TRBV4-3, the J call TRBJ2-7; D is undetermined. The V gene's germline CDR1 is LGHNA and CDR2 YSLEER. CDR3 size: 17 residues. Trimming took 1 base from V and 4 from J, leaving 20 bases between them. CDR3 sequence: CASSQGLAQREGYEQYF. CDR3 DNA: TGCGCCAGCAGCCAAGGATTAGCTCAAAGGGAAGGGTACGAGCAGTACTTC.

Comments on this clonotype: A much larger clone sits a single nucleotide away, making a read error possible. The V gene is TRBV28, the J gene TRBJ2-3; 13 bases fit TRBD2. The CDR3 totals 18 residues. V trimming: 5 bases; J trimming: 5 bases; junction bases outside the gene matches: 13. Looked up from germline, CDR1 is MDHEN and CDR2 is SYDVKM. CDR3 protein: CASSPRTSGSPAVDTQYF. CDR3 in DNA: TGTGCCAGCAGTCCCCGGACTAGCGGGAGCCCGGCAGTAGATACGCAGTATTTT.

The chain recombines TRBV4-3 with TRBJ1-6, with D hard to call. Trimming removed 1 base from V and 2 bases from J, with 6 bases in between. Per germline, CDR1 LGHNA and CDR2 YSLEER. The CDR3 totals 15 residues. The CDR3 sequence is CASSQVTAYNSPLHF. The CDR3 nucleotides are TGCGCCAGCAGCCAAGTAACAGCCTATAATTCACCCCTCCACTTT.

A single count supports this clonotype. This rearrangement joins TRBV7-9 to TRBJ1-2; D not resolved. The CDR3 is 15 residues long. The V gene lost 5 bases and the J gene lost 6 bases, with 19 bases spanning the gap. Germline V gene data show CDR1 as SEHNR and CDR2 as FQNEAQ (reference sequence). CDR3: CASSLHGGERNGYTF. The CDR3 DNA sequence: TGTGCCAGCAGCCTTCATGGTGGGGAGAGGAATGGCTACACCTTC.